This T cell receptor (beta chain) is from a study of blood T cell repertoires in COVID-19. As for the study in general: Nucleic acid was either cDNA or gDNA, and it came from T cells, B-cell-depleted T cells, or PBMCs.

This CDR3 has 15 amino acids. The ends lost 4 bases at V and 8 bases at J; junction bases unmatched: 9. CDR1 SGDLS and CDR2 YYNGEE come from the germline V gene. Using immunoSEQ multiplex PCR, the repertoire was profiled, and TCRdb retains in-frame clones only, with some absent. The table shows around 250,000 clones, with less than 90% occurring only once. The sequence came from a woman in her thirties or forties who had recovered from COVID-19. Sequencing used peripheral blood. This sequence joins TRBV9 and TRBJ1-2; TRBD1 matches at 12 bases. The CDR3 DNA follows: TGTGCCAGCAGCTTCCGGGACAGGGGGCGCGACGGCTACACCTTC. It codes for CASSFRDRGRDGYTF.